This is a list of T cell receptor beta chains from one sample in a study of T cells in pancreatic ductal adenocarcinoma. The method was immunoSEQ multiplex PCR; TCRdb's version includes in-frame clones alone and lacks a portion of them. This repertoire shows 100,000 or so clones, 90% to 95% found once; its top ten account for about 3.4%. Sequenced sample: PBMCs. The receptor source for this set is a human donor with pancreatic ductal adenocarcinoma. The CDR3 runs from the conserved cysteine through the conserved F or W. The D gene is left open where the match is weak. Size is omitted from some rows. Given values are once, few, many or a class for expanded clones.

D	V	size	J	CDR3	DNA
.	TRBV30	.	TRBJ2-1	CAWSVKGVNEQFF	TGTGCCTGGAGTGTTAAGGGAGTCAATGAGCAGTTCTTC
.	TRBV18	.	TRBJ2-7	CASSPWPQSGYEQYF	TGTGCCAGCTCACCGTGGCCCCAAAGCGGTTACGAGCAGTACTTC
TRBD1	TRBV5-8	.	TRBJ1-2	CASSYRGFNYGYTF	TGTGCCAGCAGTTACAGGGGATTTAACTATGGCTACACCTTC
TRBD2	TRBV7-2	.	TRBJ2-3	CASSLQSGILTDTQYF	TGTGCCAGCAGCTTACAAAGCGGGATTCTCACAGATACGCAGTATTTT
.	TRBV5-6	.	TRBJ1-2	CASSFLVGAAGYTF	TGTGCCAGCAGCTTCTTAGTGGGGGCTGCCGGCTACACCTTC
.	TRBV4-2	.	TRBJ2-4	CASSQDDGTSQNIQYF	TGTGCCAGCAGCCAAGATGACGGAACTAGCCAAAACATTCAGTACTTC
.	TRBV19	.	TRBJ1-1	CASSLQENTEAFF	TGTGCCAGTAGTTTACAGGAGAACACTGAAGCTTTCTTT
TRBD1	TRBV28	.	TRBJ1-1	CASSPRQGARLGAFF	TGTGCCAGCAGTCCAAGACAGGGGGCGCGGTTAGGGGCTTTCTTT
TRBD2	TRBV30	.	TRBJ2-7	CAWSLPGGASYYEQYF	TGTGCCTGGAGTCTGCCCGGGGGGGCTTCCTACTACGAGCAGTACTTC
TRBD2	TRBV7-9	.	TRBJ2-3	CASSLASGLALDTQYF	TGTGCCAGCAGCCTTGCGTCGGGACTAGCGTTAGATACGCAGTATTTT
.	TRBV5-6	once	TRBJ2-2	CASSHRLYNTGELFF	TGTGCCAGCAGCCACCGACTATATAACACCGGGGAGCTGTTTTTT
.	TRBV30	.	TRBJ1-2	CAWSPRVLWNYGYTF	TGTGCCTGGAGTCCGCGGGTGTTGTGGAACTATGGCTACACCTTC
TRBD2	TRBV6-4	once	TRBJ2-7	CASSFSSGRGNEQYF	TGTGCCAGCAGTTTCTCTAGCGGGAGGGGGAACGAGCAGTACTTC
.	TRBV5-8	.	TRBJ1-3	CASAIQGVGNTIYF	TGTGCCAGCGCCATACAGGGTGTAGGAAACACCATATATTTT
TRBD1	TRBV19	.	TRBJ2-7	CASRNRGRLERGSYEQYF	TGTGCCAGTAGGAACAGGGGGCGGCTAGAGCGGGGATCCTACGAGCAGTACTTC
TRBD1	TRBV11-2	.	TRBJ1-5	CASSISQGAEQPQHF	TGTGCCAGCAGCATCTCACAGGGGGCGGAACAGCCCCAGCATTTT
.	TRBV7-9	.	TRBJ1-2	CASSGGFGYTF	TGTGCCAGCAGCGGGGGGTTCGGCTACACCTTC
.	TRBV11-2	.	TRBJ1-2	CASSPNQETSYTF	TGTGCCAGCAGCCCCAACCAGGAAACGAGCTACACCTTC
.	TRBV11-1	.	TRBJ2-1	CASRRGNEQFF	TGTGCCAGCAGAAGGGGAAATGAGCAGTTCTTC
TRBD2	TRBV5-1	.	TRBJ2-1	CASSLPSGTNEQFF	TGCGCCAGCAGCTTGCCTAGCGGGACAAATGAGCAGTTCTTC
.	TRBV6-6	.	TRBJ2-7	CASIGTNYEQYF	TGTGCCAGCATCGGGACAAACTACGAGCAGTACTTC
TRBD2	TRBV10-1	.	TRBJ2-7	CASRYGTGTSFSLVAFEQYF	TGCGCCAGCAGATATGGTACCGGGACTAGTTTCTCTCTGGTGGCATTCGAGCAGTACTTC
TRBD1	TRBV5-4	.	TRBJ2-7	CASSSLQGAISYEQYF	TGTGCCAGCAGCTCGCTACAGGGGGCGATTTCCTACGAGCAGTACTTC
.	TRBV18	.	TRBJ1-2	CASSPPGGGLYGYTF	TGTGCCAGCTCACCACCGGGGGGGGGCCTCTATGGCTACACCTTC
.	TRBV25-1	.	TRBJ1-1	CASSESRGWGNTEAFF	TGTGCCAGCAGTGAAAGCAGGGGTTGGGGGAACACTGAAGCTTTCTTT
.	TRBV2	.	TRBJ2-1	CASSGELQFF	TGTGCCAGCAGTGGAGAACTACAGTTCTTC
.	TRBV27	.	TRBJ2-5	CASSLRHRKETQYF	TGTGCCAGCAGCCTAAGACACAGGAAAGAGACCCAGTACTTC
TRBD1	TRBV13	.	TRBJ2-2	CASSSFPGQGSTGELFF	TGTGCCAGCAGCAGCTTTCCGGGACAGGGATCCACCGGGGAGCTGTTTTTT
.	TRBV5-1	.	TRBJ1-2	CASSLDRVYGYTF	TGCGCCAGCAGCTTGGACAGGGTCTATGGCTACACCTTC
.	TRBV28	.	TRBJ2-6	CASSFRAGANVLTF	TGTGCCAGCAGTTTTCGTGCTGGGGCCAACGTCCTGACTTTC
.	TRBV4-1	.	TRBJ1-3	CASSPTATNSGNTIYF	TGCGCCAGCAGCCCTACAGCCACCAACTCTGGAAACACCATATATTTT
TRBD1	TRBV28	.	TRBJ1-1	CASNQVRDRNTEAFF	TGTGCCAGCAACCAAGTCCGGGACAGGAACACTGAAGCTTTCTTT
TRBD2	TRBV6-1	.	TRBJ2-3	CAFSSGGNTDTQYF	TGTGCCTTCTCATCCGGGGGGAACACAGATACGCAGTATTTT
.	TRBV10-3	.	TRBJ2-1	CAISESVEGGLRNEQFF	TGTGCCATCAGTGAGTCGGTTGAGGGAGGACTCCGCAATGAGCAGTTCTTC
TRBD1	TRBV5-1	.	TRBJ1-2	CASSLGTGGIYGYTF	TGCGCCAGCAGCTTGGGGACAGGGGGCATCTATGGCTACACCTTC
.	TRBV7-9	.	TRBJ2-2	CASSPVRGTGELFF	TGTGCCAGCAGCCCCGTCCGGGGCACCGGGGAGCTGTTTTTT
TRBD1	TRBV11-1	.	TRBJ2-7	CASKRDRNYEQYF	TGTGCCAGCAAAAGGGACAGGAACTACGAGCAGTACTTC
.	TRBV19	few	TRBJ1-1	CASFRGTNTEAFF	TGTGCCAGTTTTCGGGGGACGAACACTGAAGCTTTCTTT
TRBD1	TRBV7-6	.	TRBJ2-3	CASSLTGGLGADTQYF	TGTGCCAGCAGCCTTACAGGGGGGCTGGGGGCAGATACGCAGTATTTT
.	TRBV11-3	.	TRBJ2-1	CASSLYPSSYNEQFF	TGTGCCAGCAGCTTATACCCGAGCTCCTACAATGAGCAGTTCTTC
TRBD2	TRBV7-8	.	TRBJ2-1	CASSTHWAGDSYNEQFF	TGTGCCAGCAGCACCCACTGGGCGGGAGACAGTTACAATGAGCAGTTCTTC
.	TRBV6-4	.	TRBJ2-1	CASSDSGLAGGEQFF	TGTGCCAGCAGTGACTCAGGGCTAGCAGGGGGGGAGCAGTTCTTC
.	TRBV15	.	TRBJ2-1	CATSRFELVSEQFF	TGTGCCACCAGCAGATTCGAACTAGTTAGTGAGCAGTTCTTC
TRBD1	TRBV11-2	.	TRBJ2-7	CASSLAGGRYEQYF	TGTGCCAGCAGCTTAGCAGGGGGCCGCTACGAGCAGTACTTC
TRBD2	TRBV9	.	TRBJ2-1	CASSGDTSGPYNEQFF	TGTGCCAGCAGCGGTGATACTAGCGGACCCTACAATGAGCAGTTCTTC
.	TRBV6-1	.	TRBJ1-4	CASSEESANEKLFF	TGTGCCAGCAGTGAAGAGTCAGCTAATGAAAAACTGTTTTTT
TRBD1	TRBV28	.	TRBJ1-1	CASTLGQGNTEAFF	TGTGCCAGCACCCTCGGACAGGGCAACACTGAAGCTTTCTTT
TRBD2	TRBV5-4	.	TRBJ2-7	CASSSTSGSYEQYF	TGTGCCAGCAGCTCGACTAGCGGGAGCTACGAGCAGTACTTC
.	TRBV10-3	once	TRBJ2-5	CAIGSRERETQYF	TGTGCCATCGGATCTCGGGAGAGAGAGACCCAGTACTTC
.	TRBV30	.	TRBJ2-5	CAWSRSGWYQETQYF	TGTGCCTGGAGTAGGTCGGGGTGGTACCAAGAGACCCAGTACTTC
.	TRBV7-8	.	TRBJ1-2	CASSTRGAQVYGYTF	TGTGCCAGCAGCACGCGGGGGGCGCAGGTCTATGGCTACACCTTC
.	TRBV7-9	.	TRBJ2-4	CASSSLTVGGLAKNIQYF	TGTGCCAGCAGCTCATTGACAGTAGGCGGTCTAGCCAAAAACATTCAGTACTTC
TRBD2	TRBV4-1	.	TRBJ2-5	CASSQARLAGGETQYF	TGCGCCAGCAGCCAAGCGAGGCTAGCGGGAGGAGAGACCCAGTACTTC